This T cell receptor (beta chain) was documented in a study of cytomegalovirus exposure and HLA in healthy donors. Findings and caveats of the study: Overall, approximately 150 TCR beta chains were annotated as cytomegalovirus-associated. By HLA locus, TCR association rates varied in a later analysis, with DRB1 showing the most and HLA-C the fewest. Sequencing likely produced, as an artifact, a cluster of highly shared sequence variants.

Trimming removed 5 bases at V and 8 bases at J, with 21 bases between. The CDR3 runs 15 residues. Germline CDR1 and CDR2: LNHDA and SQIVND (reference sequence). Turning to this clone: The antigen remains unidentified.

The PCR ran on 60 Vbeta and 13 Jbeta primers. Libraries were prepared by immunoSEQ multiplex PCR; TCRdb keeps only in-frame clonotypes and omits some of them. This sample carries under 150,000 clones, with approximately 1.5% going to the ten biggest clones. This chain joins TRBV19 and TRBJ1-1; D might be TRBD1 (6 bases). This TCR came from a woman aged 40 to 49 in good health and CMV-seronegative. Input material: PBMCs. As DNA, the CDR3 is TGTGCCAGTAGTTCATTATCGGGGGGCCGCCCCGAAGCTTTCTTT. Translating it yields CASSSLSGGRPEAFF.